This T cell receptor beta chain comes out of a study of beta chain features in type 1 diabetes. Points from the study as a whole: Naive, central memory and Treg TCRB repertoires seemed to resemble each other more closely in patients than they did in healthy donors. Type 1 diabetes patients had moderately but significantly shorter TCRB CDR3s in all four CD4+ subsets. More deletions and fewer insertions at VDJ junctions were found in patients with type 1 diabetes.

Every sorted population was more than 95% pure. Details on this clone: As yet, its antigen is unknown. The same CDR3 arises from other DNA sequences in this sample as well.

As every portion of the isolated RNA was reverse transcribed, the sequencing read expressed TCRB transcripts. Generated by immunoSEQ multiplex PCR, the TCRdb table keeps only in-frame clones and is missing some. The data show about 660,000 clones, over 13% seen once. This CDR3 spans 12 amino acids. V gave up 1 base and J gave up 0 bases, with 0 bases separating them. Germline values: CDR1 SGHDT, CDR2 YYEEEE. This receptor was taken from a young man with type 1 diabetes. The chain recombines TRBV5-6 with TRBJ2-3; no definite D call. Input material: naive CD4+ T cells from blood. The CDR3 coding sequence is TGTGCCAGCAGCTTGAGCACAGATACGCAGTATTTT. It specifies CASSLSTDTQYF.